Listed here are 21 T cell receptor beta chains from one sample, sequenced in a study of T cell changes during pregnancy in multiple sclerosis (dated 2019 in TCRdb). The method was the immunoSEQ multiplex PCR assay. TCRdb's version of the immuneACCESS table is confined to in-frame rearrangements and falls short of the full clone set. An unresolved V gene accounts for under half of the shortfall where checked; the remainder is of unknown origin. The sample table holds 30,000 to 40,000 clones, of which 70% to 90% were seen once. More than 0.55% of the sample lies in the top ten. Specimen: CD4+ T cells from peripheral blood mononuclear cells, collected before pregnancy. The receptors derive from a female donor with multiple sclerosis, enrolled in a pregnancy study.

V usage is TRBV27 and J usage is TRBJ2-7; the match to TRBD1 covers 12 bases. Germline trimming cut 6 bases from V and 4 bases from J; bases unmatched to any gene: 10. Per the germline V gene, CDR1 is MNHEY and CDR2 is SMNVEV (reference sequence). CDR3 length: 16 residues. The CDR3 nucleotides read TGTGCCAGCAGACCGATTCCGGGACAGGGGGCGTACGAGCAGTACTTC. It encodes CASRPIPGQGAYEQYF.

The chain carries TRBV2 and TRBJ2-3; 9 positions match TRBD2. V lost 3 bases to trimming and J lost 2 bases; unmatched junction nucleotides: 9. Germline CDR1 and CDR2: SNHLY and FYNNEI. The CDR3 has 17 residues. The CDR3 DNA reads as TGTGCCAGCAGTGACCCGGCTAGCGGGGTATACACAGATACGCAGTATTTT. Amino acid sequence: CASSDPASGVYTDTQYF.

V usage is TRBV4-3 and J usage is TRBJ1-3, with a weak D call TRBD1 (5 bases). Deletions cut 4 bases from V and 1 base from J, with 14 bases between. This CDR3 contains 16 residues. Germline CDR1 and CDR2: LGHNA and YSLEER. CDR3 nucleotides: TGCGCCAGCAGCCGAGAATTTCAGGGTTCTGGAAACACCATATATTTT. This sequence encodes CASSREFQGSGNTIYF.

J is TRBJ2-2 and V is TRBV9; the D gene is possibly TRBD1 (6 bases). V dropped 4 bases and J dropped 2 bases, with 15 bases sitting between them. CDR3 size: 16 residues. CDR1 and CDR2 (germline): SGDLS, YYNGEE. In DNA form, the CDR3 reads TGTGCCAGCAGCCCACAGGGAGACGGAAACACCGGGGAGCTGTTTTTT. Translating gives CASSPQGDGNTGELFF.

This chain joins TRBV18 and TRBJ1-4; weak D call: TRBD1 (6 bases). Between the trimmed V and J ends, which lost 3 bases and 6 bases, there was a span of 17 bases. The germline CDR1 and CDR2 sequences are KGHSH and LQKENI. The CDR3 extends over 16 amino acids. The CDR3 sequence: CASSPYYSPGDEKLFF. The DNA of the CDR3 is TGTGCCAGCTCACCTTATTATAGCCCAGGGGATGAAAAACTGTTTTTT.

The rearrangement joins TRBV7-2 to TRBJ2-7; D is perhaps TRBD1 (5 bases). V was cut by 0 bases and J by 2 bases, with 11 bases left in between. The CDR3 runs 15 residues. Germline V gene data show CDR1 as SGHTA and CDR2 as FQGNSA. The CDR3 region is CASSLALGRTYEQYF. The CDR3 DNA is TGTGCCAGCAGCTTAGCGCTGGGGCGAACCTACGAGCAGTACTTC.

This clone was counted once. The chain recombines TRBV11-2 with TRBJ1-1; D not certain. The germline V gene encodes CDR1 SGHAT and CDR2 FQNNGV. CDR3 length: 13 amino acids. Trimming shortened V by 0 bases and J by 8 bases, and 10 bases separated the two germline ends. This CDR3 reads CASSLERGTEAFF. DNA of the CDR3: TGTGCCAGCAGCTTAGAGCGGGGTACCGAAGCTTTCTTT.

V usage is TRBV11-3 and J usage is TRBJ2-1; TRBD2 matches 8 bases. The CDR3 sequence is 14 residues long. V lost 5 bases to trimming and J lost 6 bases; unmatched junction nucleotides: 6. Germline CDR1 and CDR2: SGHNT and YENEEA. CDR3 loop: CASSPRTSSNEQFF. The DNA for the CDR3 is TGTGCCAGCAGCCCGCGGACTAGCAGCAATGAGCAGTTCTTC.

The chain has TRBV5-5 and TRBJ1-1; TRBD1 is a possible D gene (5 bases). Trimming removed 0 bases at V and 6 bases at J, with 6 bases between. Germline loops: CDR1 SGHKS, CDR2 YYEKEE (reference sequence). The CDR3 totals 12 residues. As DNA, the CDR3 is TGTGCCAGCAGCTTGGGACAGCCTGAAGCTTTCTTT. Its protein is CASSLGQPEAFF. Full variable domain (missing parts from reference TRBV5-5 and TRBJ1-1): DAGVTQSPTHLIKTRGQQVTLRCSPISGHKSVSWYQQVLGQGPQFIFQYYEKEERGRGNFPDRFSARQFPNYSSELNVNALLLGDSALYLCASSLGQPEAFFGQGTRLTVV.

In its sample, this clone was seen once. The genes are TRBV19 and TRBJ1-5; the D is unclear. Germline V gene sequence: CDR1 LNHDA, CDR2 SQIVND (reference sequence). The CDR3 contains 13 residues. V was shortened by 2 bases and J by 5 bases, with 7 bases between the two germline ends. Here the CDR3 DNA reads TGTGCCAGTAGTATAACACGGGATCAGCCCCAGCATTTT. Amino acid sequence: CASSITRDQPQHF.

The J gene is TRBJ1-2, the V gene TRBV4-2; 9 bases line up with TRBD1. This CDR3 spans 15 amino acids. With 2 bases clipped from V and 2 bases from J, the junction kept 3 bases outside the gene matches. Germline lookup yields CDR1 LGHNA and CDR2 YNFKEQ. CDR3 nucleotide sequence: TGTGCCAGCAGCCAAAGACAGGGGGTCAACTATGGCTACACCTTC. This translates into CASSQRQGVNYGYTF.

The V call is TRBV11-2, the J call TRBJ1-1; tentative D call: TRBD1 (6 bases). In germline, CDR1 is SGHAT, CDR2 FQNNGV. This CDR3 comprises 13 residues. Trimming removed 6 bases from V and 11 bases from J, with 19 bases in between. The CDR3 sequence: CASSIETDRRAFF. DNA for the CDR3: TGTGCCAGCAGTATTGAAACGGACAGAAGGGCTTTCTTT.

J is TRBJ1-1 and V is TRBV15; D unresolved. This CDR3 region has 15 residues. V lost 0 bases, J lost 1 base, and 9 bases lay in between. Per the germline V gene, CDR1 is LNHNV and CDR2 is YYDKDF (reference sequence). The CDR3 sequence: CATSRDFAGNTEAFF. CDR3 DNA sequence: TGTGCCACCAGCAGAGATTTTGCAGGGAACACTGAAGCTTTCTTT.

The chain combines TRBV11-2 with TRBJ1-6; 10 bases line up with TRBD1. The CDR3 contains 15 residues. V lost 5 bases, J lost 9 bases, and 7 bases stayed unmatched. Germline V gives CDR1 SGHAT, CDR2 FQNNGV. The CDR3 DNA follows: TGTGCCAGCAGCCCTCGACAGGGGGCGGTTTCACCCCTCCACTTT. Residues: CASSPRQGAVSPLHF.

The CDR3 sequence: CAWRYRRETQYF. Here the CDR3 DNA reads TGTGCCTGGAGATACAGACGAGAGACCCAGTACTTC. The chain joins TRBV30 to TRBJ2-5; D is uncertain. CDR3 length: 12 amino acids. V gave up 3 bases and J gave up 4 bases, with 9 bases separating them. Germline CDR1 is GTSNPN and CDR2 is SVGIG (reference sequence).

The chain combines TRBV5-4 with TRBJ1-1; possibly TRBD1 for D (6 bases). Deletions cut 3 bases from V and 12 bases from J, with 12 bases between. The germline CDR1 and CDR2 sequences are SGHNT and YYREEE (reference sequence). The CDR3 sequence is 11 residues long. This CDR3 reads CASSSGDLPFF. CDR3 coding DNA: TGTGCCAGCAGCTCAGGGGATCTACCTTTCTTT. Full variable domain (remainder filled in from reference TRBV5-4 and TRBJ1-1): ETGVTQSPTHLIKTRGQQVTLRCSSQSGHNTVSWYQQALGQGPQFIFQYYREEENGRGNFPPRFSGLQFPNYSSELNVNALELDDSALYLCASSSGDLPFFGQGTRLTVV.

The chain uses TRBV10-3 and TRBJ1-3, with unresolved D. Trimming pared 0 bases from V and 3 bases from J, leaving 9 bases between. The CDR3 runs to 15 residues. Per the germline V gene, CDR1 is ENHRY and CDR2 is SYGVKD. This CDR3 is CAISESGGIGNTIYF. The DNA of the CDR3 is TGTGCCATCAGTGAGTCGGGCGGGATTGGAAACACCATATATTTT.

This clone was picked up a small number of times. This chain joins TRBV30 and TRBJ1-5, with 11 bases matching TRBD1. The germline gives CDR1 GTSNPN, CDR2 SVGIG (reference sequence). Trimming at V came to 7 bases and at J to 5 bases, leaving 4 bases not matched to a gene. This CDR3 contains 13 residues. CDR3 sequence (DNA): TGTGCCTCCTCGGGACAGGGGGATCAGCCCCAGCATTTT. This codes for CASSGQGDQPQHF.

The J gene is TRBJ1-6, the V gene TRBV19; D is perhaps TRBD1 (5 bases). CDR3 size: 15 residues. V was trimmed by 3 bases and J by 8 bases, leaving 14 bases between them. The V gene's germline CDR1 is LNHDA and CDR2 SQIVND (reference sequence). This chain's CDR3 is CASSIGGGSDSPLHF. CDR3 nucleotides: TGTGCCAGTAGTATTGGGGGGGGTTCGGATTCACCCCTCCACTTT.

The V gene is TRBV30, the J gene TRBJ2-5; TRBD1 might be the D (5 bases). V was shortened by 0 bases and J by 2 bases, with 7 bases between the two germline ends. The CDR3 extends over 13 amino acids. Germline CDR1 and CDR2: GTSNPN and SVGIG (reference sequence). In DNA form, the CDR3 reads TGTGCCTGGAGTGTTTCAGGGCAAGAGACCCAGTACTTC. It translates to CAWSVSGQETQYF. Variable domain in full (rest from reference TRBV30 and TRBJ2-5): SQTIHQWPATLVQPVGSPLSLECTVEGTSNPNLYWYRQAAGRGLQLLFYSVGIGQISSEVPQNLSASRPQDRQFILSSKKLLLSDSGFYLCAWSVSGQETQYFGPGTRLLVL.

A few counts support this clone. The gene calls are TRBV4-3 and TRBJ1-2, with TRBD1 as a possible D gene (6 bases). Germline assignment: CDR1 LGHNA and CDR2 YSLEER. This CDR3 region has 14 residues. Trimming shortened V by 0 bases and J by 7 bases, and 12 bases separated the two germline ends. The CDR3 region is CASSQDRAGVGYTF. The CDR3 coding sequence is TGCGCCAGCAGCCAAGATCGGGCAGGGGTTGGCTACACCTTC.